This is a list of T cell receptor beta chains from one sample in a study of shared clonotypes between healthy human individuals. TCRdb's copy holds only in-frame clones and misses some; the assay was immunoSEQ multiplex PCR. The profile shows roughly 2.6 million clones, approximately 94% of them singletons. The sample consisted of naive CD4+ T cells sorted from blood. These receptors originate from a man aged 18 to 29 in good health. The CDR3 runs from the conserved cysteine through the conserved F or W. The D gene is left open where the match is weak. Clone size is shown for a subset of rows, as once, few, many or a class of expanded clone.

V: TRBV10-3; D: TRBD2; J: TRBJ2-5; size: NA; CDR3: CAIEDLAGANETQYF
V: TRBV9; D: TRBD1; J: TRBJ2-7; size: NA; CDR3: CASSVGQDGSYEQYF
V: TRBV4-1; D: TRBD2; J: TRBJ2-3; size: NA; CDR3: CASSQEASGGPTDTQYF
V: TRBV19; D: TRBD1; J: TRBJ1-1; size: NA; CDR3: CASSIPLRGRVDTEAFF
V: TRBV28; D: TRBD1; J: TRBJ2-7; size: NA; CDR3: CASRSGQGLSYEQYF
V: TRBV18; D: NA; J: TRBJ2-2; size: NA; CDR3: CASSPRENTGELFF
V: TRBV2; D: TRBD1; J: TRBJ1-1; size: NA; CDR3: CASSRDRGAEAFF
V: TRBV14; D: NA; J: TRBJ2-2; size: NA; CDR3: CASSQVYGPGELFF
V: TRBV7-9; D: NA; J: TRBJ2-1; size: NA; CDR3: CASRKAEVREQFF
V: TRBV5-6; D: NA; J: TRBJ1-1; size: NA; CDR3: CASSFGDGGTEAFF
V: TRBV28; D: NA; J: TRBJ2-7; size: few; CDR3: CASSRPGGSYEQYF
V: TRBV11-2; D: TRBD2; J: TRBJ2-2; size: NA; CDR3: CASSSYSGSGTGELFF
V: TRBV19; D: TRBD2; J: TRBJ2-1; size: NA; CDR3: CASMASGGNNEQFF
V: TRBV6-5; D: NA; J: TRBJ1-4; size: NA; CDR3: CASRRDIATNEKLFF
V: TRBV29-1; D: NA; J: TRBJ1-1; size: NA; CDR3: CSVYRDLRDTEAFF
V: TRBV6-1; D: NA; J: TRBJ1-6; size: NA; CDR3: CASSEPSYNSPLHF
V: TRBV30; D: TRBD2; J: TRBJ2-5; size: NA; CDR3: CAWRGRAGGMETQYF
V: TRBV9; D: NA; J: TRBJ2-3; size: NA; CDR3: CASSLGGSSLDTQYF
V: TRBV5-6; D: NA; J: TRBJ2-1; size: once; CDR3: CASNLLAGARLDEQFF
V: TRBV5-4; D: TRBD1; J: TRBJ2-7; size: NA; CDR3: CASSLRDRGTYEQYF
V: TRBV4-1; D: TRBD2; J: TRBJ2-2; size: NA; CDR3: CASSQDVAGAPRELFF
V: TRBV29-1; D: TRBD1; J: TRBJ2-6; size: NA; CDR3: CSVGTGGAGANVLTF
V: TRBV25-1; D: NA; J: TRBJ1-5; size: NA; CDR3: CASSETGYGQPQHF
V: TRBV5-1; D: NA; J: TRBJ2-1; size: NA; CDR3: CASSLEAPRPYNEQFF
V: TRBV4-3; D: NA; J: TRBJ1-4; size: NA; CDR3: CASSQDVAQGPEKLFF
V: TRBV29-1; D: NA; J: TRBJ2-3; size: NA; CDR3: CSGTKPRGVTDTQYF
V: TRBV28; D: NA; J: TRBJ1-4; size: NA; CDR3: CASISLHATNEKLFF
V: TRBV19; D: TRBD1; J: TRBJ2-7; size: once; CDR3: CASSIRDSYEQYF
V: TRBV5-1; D: NA; J: TRBJ2-3; size: NA; CDR3: CASATSGSTSTDTQYF
V: TRBV6-1; D: TRBD1; J: TRBJ1-2; size: NA; CDR3: CASRTTGVGGYTF
V: TRBV7-7; D: NA; J: TRBJ2-5; size: once; CDR3: CASSYREKETQYF
V: TRBV10-3; D: NA; J: TRBJ2-7; size: NA; CDR3: CAISESHATASYEQYF
V: TRBV2; D: TRBD1; J: TRBJ2-3; size: once; CDR3: CASSGQGSTDTQYF
V: TRBV5-1; D: TRBD1; J: TRBJ2-7; size: NA; CDR3: CASSLRDRDYEQYF
V: TRBV19; D: NA; J: TRBJ1-3; size: NA; CDR3: CASSMIGGRSSGNTIYF
V: TRBV19; D: NA; J: TRBJ2-7; size: NA; CDR3: CASSTEGAYEQYF
V: TRBV5-6; D: TRBD2; J: TRBJ2-4; size: NA; CDR3: CASSTRLAGANIQYF
V: TRBV6-1; D: NA; J: TRBJ2-7; size: NA; CDR3: CASSEGWSREQYF
V: TRBV7-9; D: TRBD2; J: TRBJ2-1; size: NA; CDR3: CASSWWREDSYNEQFF
V: TRBV18; D: TRBD1; J: TRBJ2-7; size: NA; CDR3: CASSPPRGKELVDEQYF
V: TRBV15; D: NA; J: TRBJ1-4; size: NA; CDR3: CATSTHTGRNEKLFF
V: TRBV5-1; D: TRBD1; J: TRBJ1-1; size: NA; CDR3: CASSLGTGVSTEAFF
V: TRBV30; D: NA; J: TRBJ2-6; size: NA; CDR3: CAWSGRVPSGANVLTF
V: TRBV18; D: NA; J: TRBJ2-1; size: NA; CDR3: CASSVLGSLTSYNEQFF
V: TRBV29-1; D: NA; J: TRBJ2-1; size: NA; CDR3: CSVSSSYNEQFF
V: TRBV30; D: TRBD1; J: TRBJ2-7; size: NA; CDR3: CAWSPRDRGGRNEQYF
V: TRBV4-1; D: NA; J: TRBJ1-5; size: NA; CDR3: CASSVRSNQPQHF
V: TRBV9; D: NA; J: TRBJ1-3; size: NA; CDR3: CASSPLDLGPGNTIYF
V: TRBV19; D: NA; J: TRBJ1-1; size: once; CDR3: CASSSEGVNTEAFF
V: TRBV5-1; D: NA; J: TRBJ1-2; size: NA; CDR3: CASSLETGDYGYTF
V: TRBV9; D: NA; J: TRBJ2-7; size: once; CDR3: CASSAEDRSDYEQYF